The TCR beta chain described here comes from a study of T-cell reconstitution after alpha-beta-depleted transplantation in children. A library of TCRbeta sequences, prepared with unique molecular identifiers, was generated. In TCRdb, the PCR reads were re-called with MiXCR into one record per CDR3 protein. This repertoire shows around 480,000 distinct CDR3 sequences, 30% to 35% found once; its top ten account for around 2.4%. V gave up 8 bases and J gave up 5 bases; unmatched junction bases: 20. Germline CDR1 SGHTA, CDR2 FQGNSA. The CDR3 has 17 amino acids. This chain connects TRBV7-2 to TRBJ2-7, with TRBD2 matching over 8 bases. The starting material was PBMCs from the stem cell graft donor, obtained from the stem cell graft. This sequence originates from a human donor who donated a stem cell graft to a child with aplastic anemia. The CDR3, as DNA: TGTGCCAGCCTGAGGGGGGGAATGGCGGGAGGCCTTAACGAGCAGTACTTC. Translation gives CASLRGGMAGGLNEQYF.